The 13 T cell receptor beta chains below were found in one sample sequenced in a study of regulatory T cells in long-lasting Graves disease. Library construction for TCR beta used iRepertoire HTBI primers and Arm-PCR of CDR3 regions. From the multiplex PCR reads, TCRdb called clonotypes with MiXCR, one entry per CDR3 protein. Among around 500,000 distinct CDR3 sequences listed, roughly 14% were seen once. Stated time point: newly diagnosed GD, antithyroid drugs for less than 3 months. Extracted RNA from PBMCs served as the source of the TCR library. A further study also used this sample, focusing on T cells in Graves' hyperthyroidism and ophthalmopathy.

This specimen consisted of peripheral blood mononuclear cells (PBMCs), obtained at new diagnosis, from a patient treated with antithyroid drugs. The receptor set was obtained from a man under 40 with Graves disease.

At least ten counts were recorded for this clonotype. The genes are TRBV2 and TRBJ1-1, with D uncertain. This CDR3 is 12 amino acids long. Germline CDR1 SNHLY, CDR2 FYNNEI. Trimming removed 1 base at V and 11 bases at J, with 11 bases between. The CDR3 sequence: CASSEGPSRAFF. The CDR3 nucleotides are TGTGCCAGCAGTGAAGGACCCTCCCGGGCTTTCTTT.

This clonotype occurred many times. V is TRBV12-3 or TRBV12-4 and J is TRBJ2-1; 8 nucleotides align to TRBD1. V lost 6 bases to trimming and J lost 7 bases; unmatched junction nucleotides: 8. The CDR3 sequence is 14 residues long. CDR3 sequence: CASSLHRGRNEQFF. The CDR3 region has the DNA TGTGCCAGCAGCCTACACAGGGGGAGGAATGAGCAGTTCTTC.

This clonotype occurred many times. The gene calls are TRBV6-1 and TRBJ2-1, with 10 bases fitting TRBD2. Trimming at V came to 2 bases and at J to 2 bases, leaving 0 bases not matched to a gene. Germline CDR1 reads MNHNS; CDR2 reads SASEGT. The CDR3 is made up of 15 amino acids. The CDR3 coding sequence is TGTGCCAGCAGTGAAACTAGCGGGGCCTACAATGAGCAGTTCTTC. Translating gives CASSETSGAYNEQFF.

This clonotype was seen many times. This sequence joins TRBV7-8 and TRBJ2-1; D is ambiguous. Germline-derived CDR1 and CDR2 are SGHVS and FQNEAQ. The CDR3 sequence is 14 residues long. V was trimmed by 0 bases and J by 15 bases, leaving 18 bases between them. CDR3: CASSLAADEFSPFF. DNA for the CDR3: TGTGCCAGCAGCTTAGCAGCAGACGAATTTAGCCCGTTCTTC.

In its sample, this clonotype was seen many times. The chain joins TRBV12-3 or TRBV12-4 to TRBJ1-5; TRBD1 matches 7 bases. V dropped 5 bases and J dropped 1; count of bases not matched to a gene: 14. The CDR3 length is 18 residues. CDR3 in amino acids: CASSPTGTHPGSNQPQHF. The CDR3 DNA reads as TGTGCCAGCAGTCCGACAGGGACCCACCCGGGAAGCAATCAGCCCCAGCATTTT.

This clonotype was seen repeatedly, ten times or more. V gene TRBV3-1 combines with J gene TRBJ1-6; D is ambiguous. V shed 2 bases and J shed 8 bases, with 7 bases lying between them. The germline V gene encodes CDR1 LGHDT and CDR2 YNNKEL (reference sequence). The CDR3 is 13 amino acids. DNA for the CDR3: TGTGCCAGCAGCCAAACTCGGGATTCACCCCTCCACTTT. Its protein product is CASSQTRDSPLHF.

A word on this clonotype: Only one base separates this from a far larger clonotype, so it likely reflects a read error. The chain carries TRBV20-1 and TRBJ2-3; 7 bases align to TRBD2. The last part of the DNA fits TRBJ2-7 better; the J call may be wrong. CDR3 length: 12 residues. Germline V CDR1 and CDR2: DFQATT, SNEGSKA (reference sequence). The CDR3 DNA follows: TGCAGTGCTAGAGAGCGGGAGTACAAGCAGTACTTC. Its translation: CSAREREYKQYF.

The J gene is TRBJ2-1, the V gene TRBV3-1; a possible D gene is TRBD2 (6 bases). V was trimmed by 0 bases and J by 0 bases, leaving 15 bases between them. Germline V gene lookup returns CDR1 LGHDT and CDR2 YNNKEL (reference sequence). The length of the CDR3 is 18 residues. CDR3 DNA: TGTGCCAGCAGCCAAGAATCGGGAGCGGGTAGCTCCTACAATGAGCAGTTCTTC. It encodes CASSQESGAGSSYNEQFF.

This clonotype has a count of ten or more. The chain combines TRBV24-1 with TRBJ2-7, with 7 positions matching TRBD1. CDR3 size: 15 residues. Germline V lookup: CDR1 KGHDR, CDR2 SFDVKD. With V trimmed by 2 bases and J by 3 bases, 6 bases remained unmatched. CDR3 nucleotides: TGTGCCACCAGTGATTCCCGGACAGGTAGCTACGAGCAGTACTTC. Translated, it gives CATSDSRTGSYEQYF.

This clonotype was seen a handful of times. CDR3 coding DNA: TGTGCCAGCAGCCAAGATCCCCAGGCCAACACTGAAGCTTTCTTT. Encoded protein: CASSQDPQANTEAFF. The chain has TRBV7-2 and TRBJ1-1; D gene ambiguous. The germline gives CDR1 SGHTA, CDR2 FQGNSA. Trimming took off 5 bases at V and 2 bases at J, with 15 bases between the two ends. This CDR3 comprises 15 residues.

The V call is TRBV30, the J call TRBJ2-7; perhaps TRBD2 as D (5 bases). Deletions cut 7 bases from V and 2 bases from J, with 9 bases between. Germline loops: CDR1 GTSNPN, CDR2 SVGIG (reference sequence). The CDR3 is 11 amino acids. CDR3 in DNA: TGTGCCTCCGCGGGCCCCTACGAGCAGTACTTC. This translates into CASAGPYEQYF.

This clonotype was counted many times. The chain combines TRBV7-2 with TRBJ2-3; 10 bases are a match to TRBD2. Looked up from germline, CDR1 is SGHTA and CDR2 is FQGNSA. V gave up 2 bases and J gave up 1 base; unmatched junction bases: 3. CDR3 length: 16 residues. CDR3 DNA sequence: TGTGCCAGCAGCTTATCCGGGACTAGCGGCACAGATACGCAGTATTTT. As protein: CASSLSGTSGTDTQYF.

This clonotype was picked up many times. The chain recombines TRBV27 with TRBJ1-6; a weak D match, TRBD1 (5 bases). The germline V and J ends were trimmed by 2 bases and 10 bases, with 15 bases remaining between them. Germline V gives CDR1 MNHEY, CDR2 SMNVEV (reference sequence). The CDR3 covers 15 residues. CDR3 bases: TGTGCCAGCAGTTTAGGGGCGGGGAATATGTCACCCCTCCACTTT. This encodes CASSLGAGNMSPLHF.